The clone carrying this T cell receptor (beta chain) was recorded once. Its matching antigen is unknown. This entry comes from a study of cytomegalovirus exposure and HLA in healthy donors. Broader study findings: In a later analysis, at a false discovery rate of 0.05, 15,000 to 20,000 TCR beta sequences matched HLA alleles.

Nominally healthy donors provided the samples, though records likely missed some immune exposures. With 60 Vbeta and 13 Jbeta primers, the PCR was carried out. Sequencing was performed with immunoSEQ multiplex PCR; in TCRdb, only in-frame clones are kept and a portion is missing. The sample has about 130,000 clones, approximately 86% seen once. Specimen: PBMCs. The sequence derives from a boy between 10 and 17 years old in good health and CMV-seronegative.

The CDR3 region is CASSHGGAAEQYF. The CDR3 DNA sequence: TGCGCCAGCAGTCACGGGGGGGCCGCCGAGCAGTACTTC. The chain joins TRBV10-2 to TRBJ2-7; 8 nucleotides align to TRBD2. The CDR3 spans 13 residues. CDR1 and CDR2 from the germline V gene are WSHSY and SAAADI. Trimming took 5 bases from V and 6 from J; bases not matched to a gene: 6.